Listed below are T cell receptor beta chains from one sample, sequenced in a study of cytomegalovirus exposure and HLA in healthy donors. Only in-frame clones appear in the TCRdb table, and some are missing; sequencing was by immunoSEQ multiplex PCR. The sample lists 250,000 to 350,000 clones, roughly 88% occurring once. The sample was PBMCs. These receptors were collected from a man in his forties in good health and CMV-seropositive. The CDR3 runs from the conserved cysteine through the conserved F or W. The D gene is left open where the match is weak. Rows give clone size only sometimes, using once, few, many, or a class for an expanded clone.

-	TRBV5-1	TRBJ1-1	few	TGCGCCAGCAGCTTTGCTGGAGACCAAGCTTTCTTT	CASSFAGDQAFF
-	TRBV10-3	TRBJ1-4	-	TGTGCCATCAGCCACAGGGCTGGTGAAAAACTGTTTTTT	CAISHRAGEKLFF
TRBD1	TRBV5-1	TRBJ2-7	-	TGCGCCAGCAGCTTGGAGACAGGGGGCGTGGACGAGCAGTACTTC	CASSLETGGVDEQYF
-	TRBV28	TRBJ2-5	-	TGTGCCAGCAGGAATCCCGCGGAGACCCAGTACTTC	CASRNPAETQYF
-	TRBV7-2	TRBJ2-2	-	TGTGCCAGCAGCTTAACTCCCAGGGGTTATGCCGGGGAGCTGTTTTTT	CASSLTPRGYAGELFF
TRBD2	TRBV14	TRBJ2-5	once	TGTGCCAGCAGCCAACTTCCTAGCGGGAGGCGGAAGGAGACCCAGTACTTC	CASSQLPSGRRKETQYF
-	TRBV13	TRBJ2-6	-	TGTGCCAGCAGCTTAGAGGGGTTCTCTGGGGCCAACGTCCTGACTTTC	CASSLEGFSGANVLTF
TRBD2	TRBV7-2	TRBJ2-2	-	TGTGCCAGCAGCTTAGGACTGCTAGCGGGGGCGGGCGGGGAGCTGTTTTTT	CASSLGLLAGAGGELFF
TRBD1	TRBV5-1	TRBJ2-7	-	TGCGCCAGCAGCTTGGGGTCATCGGGACAGGGTACTTCCGAGCAGTACTTC	CASSLGSSGQGTSEQYF
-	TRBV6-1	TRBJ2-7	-	TGTGCCAGCAGCCTCAGGGGCGGCGAGCAGTACTTC	CASSLRGGEQYF
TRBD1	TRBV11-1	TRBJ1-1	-	TGTGCCAGCAGGCCCCGACAGGGGCGGACTGAAGCTTTCTTT	CASRPRQGRTEAFF
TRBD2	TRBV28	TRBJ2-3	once	TGTGCCAGCAGTGGGGGGACTAGCGAAAGTCAAGATACGCAGTATTTT	CASSGGTSESQDTQYF
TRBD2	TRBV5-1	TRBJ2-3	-	TGCGCCAGCAGCGCCCGACTAGCCTCAACCACAGATACGCAGTATTTT	CASSARLASTTDTQYF
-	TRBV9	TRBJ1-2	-	TGTGCCAGCAGCGCCTCTGGGGGGGCATACTATGGCTACACCTTC	CASSASGGAYYGYTF
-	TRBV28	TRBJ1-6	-	TGTGCCAGCAGCCGTGACAGAAGTTCACCCCTCCACTTT	CASSRDRSSPLHF
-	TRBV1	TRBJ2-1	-	TGCACCAGCAGGGCCCCGGGACTATCTTACAATGAGCAGTTCTTC	CTSRAPGLSYNEQFF
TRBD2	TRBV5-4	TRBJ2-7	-	TGTGCCAGCAGCTTGCAACTAGCGGGCGGTGGCGAGCAGTACTTC	CASSLQLAGGGEQYF
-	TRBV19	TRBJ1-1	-	TGTGCCAGTAGTATGACAGAGAACACTGAAGCTTTCTTT	CASSMTENTEAFF